This passage covers 3 T cell receptor beta chains from one sample sequenced in a study of CD8 T cell repertoires and HIV-1 epitope variants. Only in-frame clones appear in the TCRdb table, and some are missing; sequencing was by immunoSEQ multiplex PCR. The sample has more than 3,500 clones, 67% seen once. Their cognate antigens are unknown. The specimen was cultured CD8+ T cells derived from PBMCs. The receptors here all came from a male donor with HIV.

The chain carries TRBV11-2 and TRBJ2-7, with 10 bases aligning to TRBD2. V shed 1 base, J shed 1 base, and the junction held 4 bases outside the gene matches. The germline V gene has CDR1 SGHAT and CDR2 FQNNGV. CDR3 length equals 16 residues. CDR3 nucleotide sequence: TGTGCCAGCAGCTTAGCCGGGACTAGCGCTTCCTACGAGCAGTACTTC. Translating it yields CASSLAGTSASYEQYF.

The chain joins TRBV7-6 to TRBJ1-2, with 7 bases lining up with TRBD1. The CDR3 consists of 16 residues. Germline V gives CDR1 SGHVS, CDR2 FNYEAQ. Trimming took 1 base from V and 6 from J; bases not matched to a gene: 11. For the CDR3, the DNA is TGTGCCAGCAGCTTAGTTCCCCTTGACAGGGTGGATGGCTACACCTTC. The encoded protein is CASSLVPLDRVDGYTF.

The chain recombines TRBV7-2 with TRBJ2-5; D unresolved. CDR3 length equals 14 residues. Germline V gene data show CDR1 as SGHTA and CDR2 as FQGNSA. The V end lost 1 base, the J end lost 5 bases, and 11 bases lay between the germline ends. CDR3 coding DNA: TGTGCCAGCAGCTTAGTCGAAGGTGGCGAGACCCAGTACTTC. Translated: CASSLVEGGETQYF.